This TCR beta chain stems from a study of shared clonotypes between healthy human individuals. Points from the study as a whole: Roughly 5% of naive CD4 clonotypes were common to a handful of donors.

The donors, healthy adults who were HIV-negative, had experienced no recent acute infections or vaccinations. Remarks on this clone: The antigen is undetermined.

Sequenced by immunoSEQ multiplex PCR; TCRdb stores in-frame clones only, minus some. The table has roughly 1.4 million clones, 98% seen once; the top ten hold 0.36%. This TCR was recovered from a man under 40 in good health. Sequenced: naive CD4+ T cells sorted from blood. As to subset: CD45RA+ positively selected.

The CDR3 DNA is TGTGCCAGCAGCTTCGGGACACCAGAGACCCAGTACTTC. This sequence encodes CASSFGTPETQYF. The rearrangement uses TRBV5-6 and TRBJ2-5; D might be TRBD1 (6 bases). The CDR3 is 13 residues long. With 2 bases removed from V and 4 bases from J, the gap between germline ends came to 9 bases. The germline V gene encodes CDR1 SGHDT and CDR2 YYEEEE. Variable domain in full (rest from reference TRBV5-6 and TRBJ2-5): DAGVTQSPTHLIKTRGQQVTLRCSPKSGHDTVSWYQQALGQGPQFIFQYYEEEERQRGNFPDRFSGHQFPNYSSELNVNALLLGDSALYLCASSFGTPETQYFGPGTRLLVL.